The 5 T cell receptor beta chains presented below share a single source sample, sequenced in a study of T cells in Graves' hyperthyroidism and ophthalmopathy. The TCR beta CDR3 regions underwent amplification using RNA transcripts as the source. When the TCR CDR3 underwent first-round RT-PCR, the HTBI primer set was used. TCRdb fed the multiplex PCR reads into MiXCR, producing one record per CDR3 protein. The repertoire holds 450,000 to 700,000 distinct CDR3 sequences, with about 43% as singletons. The sample comprised peripheral blood or thyroid tissue (not recorded which). Source of these receptors: an adult woman with Graves' disease, either hyperthyroidism or ophthalmopathy (not recorded which).

This sequence joins TRBV29-1 and TRBJ2-7; the D gene is possibly TRBD2 (6 bases). This CDR3 contains 16 residues. V lost 2 bases and J lost 5, with 22 bases in between. Germline V lookup: CDR1 SQVTM, CDR2 ANQGSEA. The CDR3 DNA is TGCAGCGTTGAAAGTTTGGACCAGCCGTGGGGGGACGAGCAGTACTTC. Its translation is CSVESLDQPWGDEQYF.

This clonotype was picked up many times. The gene calls are TRBV20-1 and TRBJ2-5; D may be TRBD2 (6 bases). Germline assignment: CDR1 DFQATT and CDR2 SNEGSKA (reference sequence). V lost 1 base and J lost 5, with 17 bases in between. The CDR3 is 15 residues long. DNA for the CDR3: TGCAGTGCTAGAGCACTCGGGAGATCCCAGGAGACCCAGTACTTC. Its protein product is CSARALGRSQETQYF.

This chain links TRBV29-1 with TRBJ2-5, with TRBD1 matching 7 bases. Per the germline V gene, CDR1 is SQVTM and CDR2 is ANQGSEA. The CDR3 covers 13 residues. Trimming cost V 4 bases and J 4 bases; bases outside gene matches: 6. CDR3 protein: CSVGPGTVETQYF. Here the CDR3 DNA reads TGCAGCGTTGGACCAGGGACAGTAGAGACCCAGTACTTC.

In this sample, this clonotype turned up a few times. CDR3 protein: CATLSPGSGLQPQHF. In nucleotides, the CDR3 is TGTGCCACCCTGAGTCCAGGATCGGGACTTCAGCCCCAGCATTTT. J is TRBJ1-5 and V is TRBV28; TRBD1 is a possible D gene (5 bases). Germline CDR1 is MDHEN and CDR2 is SYDVKM. The CDR3 sequence is 15 residues long. V dropped 10 bases and J dropped 6 bases, with 22 bases sitting between them. Drawing the rest from reference TRBV28 and TRBJ1-5, the complete variable domain is DVKVTQSSRYLVKRTGEKVFLECVQDMDHENMFWYRQDPGLGLRLIYFSYDVKMKEKGDIPEGYSVSREKKERFSLILESASTNQTSMYLCATLSPGSGLQPQHFGDGTRLSIL.

This clonotype was recorded at least ten times. The chain links TRBV20-1 to TRBJ1-1; 7 bases match TRBD1. Germline trimming cut 6 bases from V and 1 base from J; bases unmatched to any gene: 8. The germline V gene encodes CDR1 DFQATT and CDR2 SNEGSKA (reference sequence). The CDR3 loop spans 14 amino acids. CDR3 amino acids: CSAPNRGGNTEAFF. In nucleotides, the CDR3 is TGCAGTGCGCCCAACAGGGGAGGGAACACTGAAGCTTTCTTT.